This T cell receptor (beta chain) was recovered during a study of graft-versus-host responses after intestinal transplantation. Across the study: In this cohort, recipients had multivisceral, liver-intestinal, or isolated intestinal transplants. Anti-thymocyte globulin induction, then tacrolimus and steroids for two to four years, went to all recipients. Study conclusions and caveats: There were GvH clones found in recipient marrow, and some of them appeared first in ileum or blood. Early post-transplant HvG declines were associated with peak circulating GvH clone levels.

Method: immunoSEQ multiplex PCR; TCRdb's copy keeps in-frame clones and lacks some. The sample records roughly 17,000 clones, 86% being singletons. As regards this clone: Its specificity is unknown.

The source was bone marrow, collected about 130 days after transplant. This sequence was found in a human patient who received an intestinal transplant, so some T cells may come from the graft donor.

This CDR3 is CASSLMGDFSGANVLTF. Here the CDR3 DNA reads TGTGCCAGCAGCTTGATGGGGGATTTCTCTGGGGCCAACGTCCTGACTTTC. The chain links TRBV5-6 to TRBJ2-6; D is tentatively TRBD1 or TRBD2 (5 bases each). The CDR3 length is 17 residues. Between the trimmed V and J ends, which lost 1 base and 0 bases, there was a span of 11 bases. The germline V gene encodes CDR1 SGHDT and CDR2 YYEEEE.